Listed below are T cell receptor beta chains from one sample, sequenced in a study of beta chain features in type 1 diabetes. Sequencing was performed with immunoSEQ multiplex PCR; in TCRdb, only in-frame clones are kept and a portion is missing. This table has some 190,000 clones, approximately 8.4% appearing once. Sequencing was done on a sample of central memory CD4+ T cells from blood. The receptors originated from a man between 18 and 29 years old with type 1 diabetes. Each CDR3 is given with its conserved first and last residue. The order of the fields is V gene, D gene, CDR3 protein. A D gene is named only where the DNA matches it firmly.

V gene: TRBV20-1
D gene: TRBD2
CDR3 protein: CSVAGDYEQYF

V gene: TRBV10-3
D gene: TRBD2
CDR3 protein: CAISEASSGDTQYF

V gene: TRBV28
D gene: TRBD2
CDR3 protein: CASSLSGRVGDTQYF

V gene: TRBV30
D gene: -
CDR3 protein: CAWSVLANPSTDTQYF

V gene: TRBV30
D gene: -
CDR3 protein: CAWSPQWGGNQPQHF

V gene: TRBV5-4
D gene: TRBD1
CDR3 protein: CATMDRAYSGANVLTF

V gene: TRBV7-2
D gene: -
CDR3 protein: CASSHRRGSADTQYF

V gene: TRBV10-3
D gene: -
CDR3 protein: CAIRAGTGITDTQYF

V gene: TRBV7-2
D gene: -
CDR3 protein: CASSLREADNEQFF

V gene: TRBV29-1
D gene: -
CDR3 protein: CSVVGQQETQYF

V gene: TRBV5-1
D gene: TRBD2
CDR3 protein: CASSFRGGHQETQYF

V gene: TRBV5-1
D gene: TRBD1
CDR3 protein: CASSLSTGTGEGYTF

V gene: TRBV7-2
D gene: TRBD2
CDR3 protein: CASSSQASTSGTTYEQYF

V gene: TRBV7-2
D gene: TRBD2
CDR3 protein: CASSSLAGGYNEQFF

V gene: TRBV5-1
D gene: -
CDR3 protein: CASSQDLRGTGTDTQYF

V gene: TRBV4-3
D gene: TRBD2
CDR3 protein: CASSQLASGGNEQFF

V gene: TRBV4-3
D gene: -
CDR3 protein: CASSQEGGTAGELFF

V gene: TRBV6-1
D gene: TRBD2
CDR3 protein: CASSERASGHNEQFF

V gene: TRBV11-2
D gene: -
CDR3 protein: CASSLLQGSTYEQYF

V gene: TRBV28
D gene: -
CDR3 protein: CASSLSGKYEQYF

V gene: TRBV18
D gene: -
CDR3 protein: CASSPPSATEAFF

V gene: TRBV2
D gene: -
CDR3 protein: CASSEAQYRDTF

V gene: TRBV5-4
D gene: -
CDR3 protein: CASSLDTDTQYF

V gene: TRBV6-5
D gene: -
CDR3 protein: CASSSTGSYEQYF

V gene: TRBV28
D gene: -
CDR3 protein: CASSLPMLGPEAFF

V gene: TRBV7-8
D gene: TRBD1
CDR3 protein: CASSLRQGPYGYTF

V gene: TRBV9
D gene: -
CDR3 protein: CASSVATGRDEQFF

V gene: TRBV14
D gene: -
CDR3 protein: CASSQSLNTEAFF

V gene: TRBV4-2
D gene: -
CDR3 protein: CASSQDLRVLYEQYF

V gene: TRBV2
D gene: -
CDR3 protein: CASSYDRNSNQPQHF

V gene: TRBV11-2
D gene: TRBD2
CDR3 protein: CASSLSGRVRNIQYF

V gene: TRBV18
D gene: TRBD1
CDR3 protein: CASSPPSRGQDEQFF

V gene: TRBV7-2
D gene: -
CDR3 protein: CASSLLGPRQDEQYF

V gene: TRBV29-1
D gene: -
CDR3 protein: CSVEAGGETQYF

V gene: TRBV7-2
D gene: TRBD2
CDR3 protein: CASSFGLASEQYF

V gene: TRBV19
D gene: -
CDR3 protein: CASSITGENQPQHF

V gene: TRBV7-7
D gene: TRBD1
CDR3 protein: CASSCPQGGTEAFF

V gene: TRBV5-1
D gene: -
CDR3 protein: CASNGDANSPLHF

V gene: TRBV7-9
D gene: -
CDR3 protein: CASSLRQYNEKLFF

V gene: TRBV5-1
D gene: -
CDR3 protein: CASSIQGGIADTQYF

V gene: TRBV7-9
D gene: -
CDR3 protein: CASSLRGSTGELFF

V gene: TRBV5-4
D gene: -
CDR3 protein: CATAAGQSYEQYF

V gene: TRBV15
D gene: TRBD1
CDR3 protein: CATSRVNRGETQYF

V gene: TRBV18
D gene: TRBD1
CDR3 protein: CASSPGTGSHGYTF

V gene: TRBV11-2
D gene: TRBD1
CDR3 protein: CASSLFDRVTEAFF

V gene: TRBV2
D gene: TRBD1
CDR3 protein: CASSEDWTGGQPQHF

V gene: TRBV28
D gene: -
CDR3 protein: CASNREKKETQYF

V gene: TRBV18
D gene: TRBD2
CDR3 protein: CASSPPTSGSRDTQYF

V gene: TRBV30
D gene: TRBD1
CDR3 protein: CAWSFGQGGSPLHF

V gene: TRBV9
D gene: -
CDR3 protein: CASSVDPGAGSETQYF

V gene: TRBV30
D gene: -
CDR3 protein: CAWSVRRPMEGEQYF

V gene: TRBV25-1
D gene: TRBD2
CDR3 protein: CASRETGLAGVVEQFF

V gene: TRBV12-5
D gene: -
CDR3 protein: CASGFGSLGNTIYF

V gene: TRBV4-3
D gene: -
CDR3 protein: CASSQGGLSGTDRGSLHF

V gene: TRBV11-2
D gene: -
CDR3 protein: CASSLREGWNQPQHF

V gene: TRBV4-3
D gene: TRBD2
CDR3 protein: CASSQGASGIGYNEQFF

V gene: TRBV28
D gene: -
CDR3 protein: CASSFPPNGQYF